The rows below give T cell receptor beta chains drawn from one sample of a study of shared clonotypes between healthy human individuals. This table comes from immunoSEQ multiplex PCR, and its TCRdb copy is limited to in-frame clones, with some not included. The sample shows roughly 850,000 clones, approximately 96% of them seen only once. The sample consisted of naive CD8+ T cells sorted from blood. The receptors come from a young man in good health. The CDR3 runs from the conserved cysteine through the conserved F or W. Fields, in order: D gene, V gene, J gene, clone size, CDR3 protein, CDR3 DNA. The D gene is left open where the match is weak. Clone sizes are given selectively: once, few, many, or a class where the clone is expanded.

D gene: .; V gene: TRBV28; J gene: TRBJ1-1; clone size: .; CDR3 protein: CASSYMGSNTEAFF; CDR3 DNA: TGTGCCAGCAGCTACATGGGATCGAACACTGAAGCTTTCTTT
D gene: .; V gene: TRBV7-8; J gene: TRBJ1-5; clone size: .; CDR3 protein: CASSLGRGENQPQHF; CDR3 DNA: TGTGCCAGCAGCTTAGGGAGGGGAGAGAATCAGCCCCAGCATTTT
D gene: .; V gene: TRBV19; J gene: TRBJ2-1; clone size: .; CDR3 protein: CASSIDSYNEQFF; CDR3 DNA: TGTGCCAGTAGTATCGATTCCTACAATGAGCAGTTCTTC
D gene: TRBD2; V gene: TRBV7-8; J gene: TRBJ2-1; clone size: few; CDR3 protein: CASSNLAGESYNEQFF; CDR3 DNA: TGTGCCAGCAGCAACCTAGCGGGAGAATCCTACAATGAGCAGTTCTTC
D gene: TRBD2; V gene: TRBV5-1; J gene: TRBJ2-7; clone size: once; CDR3 protein: CASSLGPSGTYEQYF; CDR3 DNA: TGCGCCAGCAGCTTGGGTCCTAGCGGGACCTACGAGCAGTACTTC
D gene: .; V gene: TRBV2; J gene: TRBJ2-7; clone size: .; CDR3 protein: CASRGGIEQYF; CDR3 DNA: TGTGCCAGCAGAGGGGGGATTGAGCAGTACTTC
D gene: .; V gene: TRBV6-6; J gene: TRBJ2-7; clone size: once; CDR3 protein: CASSYSIYEQYF; CDR3 DNA: TGTGCCAGCAGTTACTCGATTTACGAGCAGTACTTC
D gene: .; V gene: TRBV27; J gene: TRBJ2-7; clone size: once; CDR3 protein: CASSLSRVGGDYEQYF; CDR3 DNA: TGTGCCAGCAGTTTATCCAGGGTAGGGGGGGACTACGAGCAGTACTTC
D gene: TRBD2; V gene: TRBV10-3; J gene: TRBJ2-7; clone size: .; CDR3 protein: CAISETSGTSSYEQYF; CDR3 DNA: TGTGCCATCAGTGAGACGTCCGGGACTAGCTCCTACGAGCAGTACTTC
D gene: .; V gene: TRBV15; J gene: TRBJ2-1; clone size: .; CDR3 protein: CATSRVREPYNEQFF; CDR3 DNA: TGTGCCACCAGCAGAGTTAGAGAGCCCTACAATGAGCAGTTCTTC
D gene: TRBD1; V gene: TRBV12-5; J gene: TRBJ2-1; clone size: .; CDR3 protein: CASGRDRAPNEQFF; CDR3 DNA: TGTGCTAGTGGGCGGGACAGGGCACCCAATGAGCAGTTCTTC
D gene: .; V gene: TRBV30; J gene: TRBJ1-1; clone size: .; CDR3 protein: CAWSVGVMNTEAFF; CDR3 DNA: TGTGCCTGGAGTGTCGGAGTCATGAACACTGAAGCTTTCTTT
D gene: TRBD2; V gene: TRBV29-1; J gene: TRBJ2-1; clone size: .; CDR3 protein: CSVNPFVAGGSLSEQFF; CDR3 DNA: TGCAGCGTTAATCCTTTCGTTGCGGGAGGGAGCCTTAGTGAGCAGTTCTTC
D gene: TRBD2; V gene: TRBV10-2; J gene: TRBJ2-7; clone size: once; CDR3 protein: CASSDGLADSYEQYF; CDR3 DNA: TGCGCCAGCAGTGATGGGCTAGCGGACTCCTACGAGCAGTACTTC
D gene: TRBD1; V gene: TRBV15; J gene: TRBJ1-1; clone size: .; CDR3 protein: CATSSRDRVMGTEAFF; CDR3 DNA: TGTGCCACCAGCAGCCGGGACAGGGTTATGGGGACTGAAGCTTTCTTT
D gene: TRBD2; V gene: TRBV14; J gene: TRBJ2-7; clone size: .; CDR3 protein: CASSQAGGSPYEQYF; CDR3 DNA: TGTGCCAGCAGCCAAGCGGGAGGAAGCCCCTACGAGCAGTACTTC
D gene: .; V gene: TRBV5-5; J gene: TRBJ2-7; clone size: .; CDR3 protein: CASSLAGRHSYEQYF; CDR3 DNA: TGTGCCAGCAGCTTGGCAGGTCGACACTCCTACGAGCAGTACTTC
D gene: .; V gene: TRBV9; J gene: TRBJ2-5; clone size: .; CDR3 protein: CASSAHGNIQETQYF; CDR3 DNA: TGTGCCAGCTCCGCTCATGGGAATATCCAAGAGACCCAGTACTTC
D gene: .; V gene: TRBV10-1; J gene: TRBJ2-7; clone size: .; CDR3 protein: CASSESGGEQYF; CDR3 DNA: TGCGCCAGCAGTGAGTCCGGGGGCGAGCAGTACTTC
D gene: .; V gene: TRBV4-1; J gene: TRBJ2-2; clone size: .; CDR3 protein: CASSPLPYTGELFF; CDR3 DNA: TGCGCCAGCAGCCCCCTACCCTACACCGGGGAGCTGTTTTTT
D gene: .; V gene: TRBV7-9; J gene: TRBJ2-5; clone size: .; CDR3 protein: CASSLTEQETQYF; CDR3 DNA: TGTGCCAGCAGCCTGACAGAACAGGAGACCCAGTACTTC
D gene: TRBD1; V gene: TRBV5-4; J gene: TRBJ2-3; clone size: .; CDR3 protein: CASSSTPGQGGTDTQYF; CDR3 DNA: TGTGCCAGCAGCTCTACACCGGGACAGGGAGGCACAGATACGCAGTATTTT
D gene: .; V gene: TRBV13; J gene: TRBJ2-7; clone size: .; CDR3 protein: CASSLGVIGGEQYF; CDR3 DNA: TGTGCCAGCAGCTTAGGAGTCATAGGGGGCGAGCAGTACTTC
D gene: .; V gene: TRBV18; J gene: TRBJ1-4; clone size: .; CDR3 protein: CASSIDRFATNEKLFF; CDR3 DNA: TGTGCCAGCTCAATCGACAGGTTTGCAACTAATGAAAAACTGTTTTTT
D gene: .; V gene: TRBV6-6; J gene: TRBJ1-1; clone size: .; CDR3 protein: CASSPPDRRQAFF; CDR3 DNA: TGTGCCAGCAGTCCCCCTGACAGGCGACAAGCTTTCTTT
D gene: .; V gene: TRBV25-1; J gene: TRBJ2-6; clone size: .; CDR3 protein: CASSELRSGANVLTF; CDR3 DNA: TGTGCCAGCAGTGAATTGCGGTCTGGGGCCAACGTCCTGACTTTC
D gene: .; V gene: TRBV7-9; J gene: TRBJ2-5; clone size: once; CDR3 protein: CAIGESQTQYF; CDR3 DNA: TGTGCCATTGGCGAGTCCCAGACCCAGTACTTC
D gene: TRBD2; V gene: TRBV10-1; J gene: TRBJ2-7; clone size: .; CDR3 protein: CASSVAGRTYEQYF; CDR3 DNA: TGCGCCAGCAGTGTAGCGGGACGCACCTACGAGCAGTACTTC
D gene: TRBD2; V gene: TRBV7-2; J gene: TRBJ2-1; clone size: once; CDR3 protein: CASSLAGRVFGYNEQFF; CDR3 DNA: TGTGCCAGCAGTCTAGCCGGGAGGGTTTTTGGCTACAATGAGCAGTTCTTC